The 23 T cell receptor beta chains listed next were all sequenced from one sample in a study of cytomegalovirus exposure and HLA in healthy donors. The PCR contained 60 Vbeta and 13 Jbeta primers. Sequencing used immunoSEQ multiplex PCR; TCRdb keeps in-frame clones, though not all of them. The sample has approximately 160,000 clones, over 70% seen once; the top ten hold 7.4%. Input material: PBMCs. Receptors originate from a male donor in good health and CMV-seropositive.

This clone was found once. The V gene is TRBV5-1, the J gene TRBJ2-1; 9 bases match TRBD1. The junction had 16 bases not matched to a gene; V was cut back by 4 bases and J by 8 bases. The V gene's germline CDR1 is SGHRS and CDR2 YFSETQ. The CDR3 is 17 amino acids. The CDR3 loop is CASSLDPLDRGLYEQFF. The CDR3 nucleotides are TGCGCCAGCAGCCTGGACCCTCTGGACAGGGGATTGTATGAGCAGTTCTTC.

V is TRBV2 and J is TRBJ1-2; possibly TRBD1 for D (5 bases). Germline CDR1 SNHLY, CDR2 FYNNEI. V was cut by 2 bases and J by 6 bases, with 13 bases left in between. This CDR3 has 14 residues. The CDR3 nucleotides are TGTGCCAGCAGTGAATTTGGGGCGCCCAATGGCTACACCTTC. Amino acids: CASSEFGAPNGYTF. Variable domain in full (rest from reference TRBV2 and TRBJ1-2): EPEVTQTPSHQVTQMGQEVILRCVPISNHLYFYWYRQILGQKVEFLVSFYNNEISEKSEIFDDQFSVERPDGSNFTLKIRSTKLEDSAMYFCASSEFGAPNGYTFGSGTRLTVV.

The V and J genes are TRBV6-5 and TRBJ1-2; D possibly corresponds to TRBD1 (5 bases). Trimming shortened V by 7 bases and J by 1 base, and 10 bases separated the two germline ends. The CDR3 consists of 13 residues. The V gene's germline CDR1 is MNHEY and CDR2 SVGAGI. DNA for the CDR3: TGTGCCAGCACCCCGGGACTTAACTATGGCTACACCTTC. This encodes CASTPGLNYGYTF.

The genes are TRBV5-6 and TRBJ2-2, with D perhaps TRBD2 (5 bases). The CDR3 spans 14 residues. V lost 0 bases and J lost 5, with 8 bases in between. The germline CDR1 and CDR2 sequences are SGHDT and YYEEEE. The CDR3 DNA follows: TGTGCCAGCAGCTTGGGACGGGGAACCGGGGAGCTGTTTTTT. Translating it yields CASSLGRGTGELFF.

The chain combines TRBV9 with TRBJ1-1; D unresolved. The germline V gene encodes CDR1 SGDLS and CDR2 YYNGEE. CDR3 length: 14 residues. The V gene lost 0 bases and the J gene lost 5 bases, with 11 bases spanning the gap. The CDR3 DNA follows: TGTGCCAGCAGCGTAGGAGCGACTCAGACTGAAGCTTTCTTT. Protein product: CASSVGATQTEAFF. The complete variable domain, with remaining parts taken from reference TRBV9 and TRBJ1-1, reads DSGVTQTPKHLITATGQRVTLRCSPRSGDLSVYWYQQSLDQGLQFLIQYYNGEERAKGNILERFSAQQFPDLHSELNLSSLELGDSALYFCASSVGATQTEAFFGQGTRLTVV.

The V and J genes are TRBV4-1 and TRBJ2-7, with D tentatively TRBD2 (6 bases). The V and J ends lost 5 bases and 6 bases respectively, with 20 bases between them. The CDR3 covers 15 residues. Germline values: CDR1 MGHRA, CDR2 YSYEKL. The CDR3 sequence: CASSDLLGGELEQYF. DNA of the CDR3: TGCGCCAGCAGCGATCTCTTAGGAGGGGAGCTCGAGCAGTACTTC.

The sample holds one count of this clone. J is TRBJ1-1 and V is TRBV18, with D uncertain. CDR3 length equals 14 residues. The germline V gene has CDR1 KGHSH and CDR2 LQKENI. V lost 2 bases, J lost 1 base, and 8 bases lay in between. The CDR3 bases are TGTGCCAGCTCACCATCCCACAGGAACACTGAAGCTTTCTTT. Translating it yields CASSPSHRNTEAFF.

V usage is TRBV30 and J usage is TRBJ1-1; no clear D. This CDR3 has 13 amino acids. Germline V CDR1 and CDR2: GTSNPN, SVGIG (reference sequence). V was trimmed by 2 bases and J by 5 bases, leaving 12 bases between them. CDR3 loop: CAWSPRRVTEAFF. The CDR3 coding sequence is TGTGCCTGGAGTCCTAGGAGGGTGACTGAAGCTTTCTTT. Full variable domain (missing parts from reference TRBV30 and TRBJ1-1): SQTIHQWPATLVQPVGSPLSLECTVEGTSNPNLYWYRQAAGRGLQLLFYSVGIGQISSEVPQNLSASRPQDRQFILSSKKLLLSDSGFYLCAWSPRRVTEAFFGQGTRLTVV.

This sequence joins TRBV5-4 and TRBJ1-3, with 7 bases lining up with TRBD1. The CDR3 has 16 residues. Germline lookup yields CDR1 SGHNT and CDR2 YYREEE (reference sequence). The trim removed 0 bases at V and 2 bases at J, leaving 5 bases unmatched. CDR3 sequence reads: CASSLGGRGPGNTIYF. For the CDR3, the DNA is TGTGCCAGCAGCTTGGGGGGTAGGGGGCCTGGAAACACCATATATTTT.

This chain connects TRBV7-9 to TRBJ1-2; D gene uncertain. This CDR3 has 14 amino acids. Germline loops: CDR1 SEHNR, CDR2 FQNEAQ (reference sequence). V gave up 5 bases and J gave up 1 base, with 11 bases separating them. In DNA form, the CDR3 reads TGTGCCAGCAGCCCTCCCCTCAGTAACTATGGCTACACCTTC. Its translation: CASSPPLSNYGYTF.

The chain recombines TRBV9 with TRBJ2-3; no clear D. Germline V gene data show CDR1 as SGDLS and CDR2 as YYNGEE. Between the trimmed V and J ends, which lost 4 bases and 0 bases, there was a span of 12 bases. The CDR3 is 15 amino acids. The CDR3 region has the DNA TGTGCCAGCAGCCCCCCGACATTTAGCACAGATACGCAGTATTTT. Its translation is CASSPPTFSTDTQYF. Supplemented by reference TRBV9 and TRBJ2-3, the full variable domain reads DSGVTQTPKHLITATGQRVTLRCSPRSGDLSVYWYQQSLDQGLQFLIQYYNGEERAKGNILERFSAQQFPDLHSELNLSSLELGDSALYFCASSPPTFSTDTQYFGPGTRLTVL.

This clone was counted a few times. The same CDR3 arises from other DNA sequences in this sample as well. The DNA of the CDR3 is TGTGCCAGCAGCGACAGGGGATGGCGAACTGAAGCTTTCTTT. This codes for CASSDRGWRTEAFF. The chain has TRBV6-1 and TRBJ1-1, with TRBD1 matching 8 bases. CDR3 size: 14 residues. Trimming cost V 6 bases and J 5 bases; bases outside gene matches: 8. Germline CDR1 MNHNS, CDR2 SASEGT.

The chain employs TRBV4-3 and TRBJ1-3; no clear D gene. Trimming stripped 2 bases from V and 0 bases from J, with 8 bases between. The CDR3 consists of 15 residues. Looked up from germline, CDR1 is LGHNA and CDR2 is YSLEER. The chain's CDR3 is CASSQRHPSGNTIYF. The CDR3 nucleotides are TGCGCCAGCAGCCAACGACACCCCTCTGGAAACACCATATATTTT.

This clone was observed a handful of times. J is TRBJ2-1 and V is TRBV19; TRBD2 might be the D (6 bases). The germline V gene has CDR1 LNHDA and CDR2 SQIVND (reference sequence). The ends were cut back, 6 bases at V and 10 bases at J, with 16 bases in the middle. The CDR3 spans 13 residues. CDR3 in amino acids: CASRLGGVQEQFF. CDR3 DNA sequence: TGTGCCAGTAGGTTGGGGGGAGTGCAGGAGCAGTTCTTC.

This clone has just a few counts. The V gene is TRBV13, the J gene TRBJ1-2, with D possibly matching TRBD1 (6 bases). V was clipped by 0 bases and J by 4 bases, with 12 bases between them. The V gene's germline CDR1 is PRHDT and CDR2 FYEKMQ (reference sequence). The CDR3 is 15 residues long. The DNA for the CDR3 is TGTGCCAGCAGCTTAGGTGATGGGACAAGCTATGGCTACACCTTC. This encodes CASSLGDGTSYGYTF.

The genes are TRBV2 and TRBJ2-3; D possibly corresponds to TRBD2 (7 bases). The CDR3 contains 14 residues. The germline gives CDR1 SNHLY, CDR2 FYNNEI. V dropped 4 bases and J dropped 2 bases, with 10 bases sitting between them. DNA of the CDR3: TGTGCCAGCAGTGGGGAGGGACACACAGATACGCAGTATTTT. It codes for CASSGEGHTDTQYF. Full variable domain (rest looked up from reference TRBV2 and TRBJ2-3): EPEVTQTPSHQVTQMGQEVILRCVPISNHLYFYWYRQILGQKVEFLVSFYNNEISEKSEIFDDQFSVERPDGSNFTLKIRSTKLEDSAMYFCASSGEGHTDTQYFGPGTRLTVL.

This chain links TRBV9 with TRBJ2-3; 10 bases are shared with TRBD1. The CDR3 totals 15 residues. Germline V gene sequence: CDR1 SGDLS, CDR2 YYNGEE. V dropped 0 bases and J dropped 6; count of bases not matched to a gene: 4. The CDR3 DNA sequence: TGTGCCAGCAGCGTAGAAGGGACAGGGGTGGATACGCAGTATTTT. The encoded protein is CASSVEGTGVDTQYF.

The chain is built from TRBV6-6 and TRBJ2-7; perhaps TRBD1 as D (5 bases). Germline CDR1 and CDR2: MNHNY and SVGAGI (reference sequence). V lost 5 bases to trimming and J lost 6 bases, with 20 bases between them. The CDR3 loop spans 15 amino acids. Here the CDR3 reads CASSPISSGISEQYF. The CDR3 DNA is TGTGCCAGCAGTCCCATTAGTTCAGGGATAAGCGAGCAGTACTTC.

The chain joins TRBV7-9 to TRBJ2-2; D remains unclear. The length of the CDR3 is 16 residues. V lost 1 base and J 2 bases, leaving 11 bases between the germline ends. Per germline, CDR1 SEHNR and CDR2 FQNEAQ (reference sequence). This CDR3 is CASSLEWLVNTGELFF. The DNA for the CDR3 is TGTGCCAGCAGCTTAGAGTGGCTAGTTAACACCGGGGAGCTGTTTTTT.

The J gene is TRBJ1-5, the V gene TRBV6-5; 9 bases fit TRBD1. The CDR3 runs to 13 residues. Germline CDR1 MNHEY, CDR2 SVGAGI. V was pared by 2 bases and J by 8 bases, with 1 base of the junction left unmatched. The CDR3 DNA follows: TGTGCCAGCAGTTACAGGACAGGGGAGCCCCAGCATTTT. It specifies CASSYRTGEPQHF.

The rearrangement uses TRBV5-6 and TRBJ2-5; 7 bases agree with TRBD1. The ends lost 6 bases at V and 8 bases at J; junction bases unmatched: 13. From germline, CDR1 is SGHDT and CDR2 YYEEEE. CDR3 size: 14 residues. In nucleotides, the CDR3 is TGTGCCAGCAACGCACACAGGGGCAAGAGAACCCAGTACTTC. Translation gives CASNAHRGKRTQYF.

The rearrangement joins TRBV5-3 to TRBJ1-1; 8 bases are a match to TRBD1. TRBV5-3 is treated as an ORF (open reading frame) with a function not yet certain. The V gene end was trimmed by 5 bases and the J gene end by 1 base; junction bases not matched to a gene: 4. There are 14 residues in the CDR3. The CDR3 loop reads CARSSGGKNTEAFF. As DNA, the CDR3 is TGTGCCAGAAGTTCAGGGGGCAAGAACACTGAAGCTTTCTTT.

This sequence joins TRBV11-2 and TRBJ1-1; the D is unclear. CDR1 is SGHAT and CDR2 is FQNNGV in the germline V gene. This CDR3 is 14 amino acids long. V dropped 1 base and J dropped 3 bases, with 9 bases sitting between them. CDR3 in DNA: TGTGCCAGCAGCTTAGGGTGGAGGGACACTGAAGCTTTCTTT. Encoded protein: CASSLGWRDTEAFF. Full variable domain (outside the CDR3, taken from reference TRBV11-2 and TRBJ1-1): EAGVAQSPRYKIIEKRQSVAFWCNPISGHATLYWYQQILGQGPKLLIQFQNNGVVDDSQLPKDRFSAERLKGVDSTLKIQPAKLEDSAVYLCASSLGWRDTEAFFGQGTRLTVV.